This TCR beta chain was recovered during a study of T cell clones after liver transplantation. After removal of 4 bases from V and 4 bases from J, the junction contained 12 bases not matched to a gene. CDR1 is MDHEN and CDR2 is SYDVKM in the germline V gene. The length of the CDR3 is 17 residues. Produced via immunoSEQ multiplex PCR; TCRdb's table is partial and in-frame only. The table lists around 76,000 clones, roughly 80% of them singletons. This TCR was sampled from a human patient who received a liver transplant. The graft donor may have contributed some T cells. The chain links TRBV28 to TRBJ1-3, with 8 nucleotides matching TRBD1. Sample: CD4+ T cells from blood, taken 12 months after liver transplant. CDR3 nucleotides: TGTGCCAGCAGTTGGGTTTCAGGGGGCCGGGCGGGAAACACCATATATTTT. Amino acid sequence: CASSWVSGGRAGNTIYF.